This is a list of T cell receptor beta chains from one sample in a study of blood T cells in healthy people across ages. A single record per CDR3 protein comes from TCRdb applying MiXCR to the 5' RACE reads. The sample yields 1.5 million to 2 million distinct CDR3 sequences, roughly 28% seen once. Input material: blood. These TCRs come from a woman younger than 45 in good health. Each CDR3 is given with its conserved first and last residue. A D gene is named only where the DNA matches it firmly. Part of the rows lack a size; the others show once, few, many or a class for expanded clones.

V gene,D gene,clone size,J gene,CDR3 protein,CDR3 DNA
TRBV5-5,.,.,TRBJ2-3,CASSPRGIGDTQYF,TGTGCCAGCAGCCCGCGGGGAATTGGAGATACGCAGTATTTT
TRBV4-1,.,.,TRBJ1-1,CASSQDWKGDLRTSEAFF,TGCGCCAGCAGCCAAGATTGGAAAGGGGACCTCAGGACATCTGAAGCTTTCTTT
TRBV7-2,TRBD1,few,TRBJ2-1,CASRDRGWNEQFF,TGTGCCAGCAGGGACAGGGGATGGAATGAGCAGTTCTTC
TRBV10-3,.,.,TRBJ1-1,CAISESMGSEAFF,TGTGCCATCAGTGAGTCGATGGGTAGTGAAGCTTTCTTT
TRBV12-3/TRBV12-4,.,.,TRBJ1-3,CASSFGGYSGNTIYF,TGTGCCAGCAGTTTTGGGGGGTACTCTGGAAACACCATATATTTT
TRBV10-3,.,.,TRBJ2-6,CAISDNDGANVLTF,TGTGCCATCAGTGACAATGACGGGGCCAACGTCCTGACTTTC
TRBV24-1,.,.,TRBJ2-1,CATSDAYNEQFF,TGTGCCACCAGTGATGCCTACAATGAGCAGTTCTTC
TRBV4-1,TRBD1,.,TRBJ2-7,CASSQVVRRDRGYEQYF,TGCGCCAGCAGCCAAGTTGTGCGCCGGGACAGGGGCTACGAGCAGTACTTC
TRBV20-1,.,few,TRBJ1-2,CSPVEGRGYTF,TGCAGCCCGGTGGAGGGTCGCGGCTACACCTTC
TRBV20-1,.,few,TRBJ2-1,CSAQEGFTLYNEQFF,TGCAGTGCCCAAGAAGGGTTTACCCTTTACAATGAGCAGTTCTTC
TRBV29-1,.,many,TRBJ1-2,CSDRAPGKVYGYTF,TGCAGCGACAGAGCCCCAGGGAAGGTGTATGGCTACACCTTC
TRBV18,TRBD1,.,TRBJ2-7,CASSPPGQIDEQYF,TGTGCCAGCTCACCACCGGGACAGATTGACGAGCAGTACTTC
TRBV19,TRBD1,.,TRBJ1-5,CASSPTGGSTQPQHF,TGTGCCAGTAGCCCTACAGGGGGCTCTACTCAGCCCCAGCATTTT
TRBV10-3,TRBD1,few,TRBJ1-1,CAISESPGQTTEAFF,TGTGCCATCAGTGAGTCGCCGGGACAGACAACTGAAGCTTTCTTT
TRBV5-5,TRBD2,many,TRBJ2-1,CASSFGGGPVRAYNEQFF,TGTGCCAGCAGCTTCGGGGGAGGGCCAGTGAGGGCCTACAATGAGCAGTTCTTC
TRBV7-2,.,.,TRBJ2-5,CASSARLVVPQETQYF,TGTGCCAGCAGCGCCCGACTAGTCGTACCACAAGAGACCCAGTACTTC
TRBV12-3/TRBV12-4,.,few,TRBJ2-5,CASRYDSEETQYF,TGTGCCAGCAGATACGACAGCGAAGAGACCCAGTACTTC
TRBV4-3,.,.,TRBJ2-7,CTSSQGAGRDYEQYF,TGCACCAGCAGCCAAGGCGCGGGCAGGGATTACGAGCAGTACTTC
TRBV20-1,.,.,TRBJ1-1,CSAPQSNTEAFF,TGCAGTGCCCCCCAATCTAACACTGAAGCTTTCTTT
TRBV2,.,.,TRBJ2-7,CAGGGWSYEQYF,TGTGCCGGGGGGGGCTGGTCCTACGAGCAGTACTTC
TRBV28,TRBD2,.,TRBJ2-7,CASRGTNTRYEQYF,TGTGCCAGCAGGGGGACTAATACGCGCTACGAGCAGTACTTC
TRBV5-1,TRBD1,.,TRBJ1-6,CASSLGRGQGDSPLHF,TGCGCCAGCAGCTTGGGACGGGGACAGGGGGACTCACCCCTCCACTTT
TRBV6-5,.,.,TRBJ1-2,CAIGKDINYGYTF,TGTGCCATTGGAAAGGACATTAACTATGGCTACACCTTC
TRBV6-6,.,.,TRBJ1-2,CASGATNYGYTF,TGTGCCAGCGGAGCTACTAACTATGGCTACACCTTC
TRBV3-1,.,few,TRBJ2-7,CASSQAGRNYEQYF,TGTGCCAGCAGCCAAGCCGGCCGGAACTACGAGCAGTACTTC
TRBV5-1,.,.,TRBJ1-4,CASSLGREQLNEKLFF,TGCGCCAGCAGCTTGGGCAGGGAGCAACTTAATGAAAAACTGTTTTTT
TRBV20-1,.,.,TRBJ1-4,CSAHGGTNEKLFF,TGCAGTGCACATGGGGGCACTAATGAAAAACTGTTTTTT
TRBV6-5,.,many,TRBJ1-2,CASNPTGTNYGYTF,TGTGCCAGCAATCCGACAGGAACTAACTATGGCTACACCTTC
TRBV28,.,.,TRBJ2-7,CASSSGQFPYEQYF,TGTGCCAGCAGTTCCGGACAGTTCCCCTACGAGCAGTACTTC
TRBV18,.,many,TRBJ2-5,CASSDSDQETQYF,TGTGCCAGCTCTGACTCCGACCAAGAGACCCAGTACTTC
TRBV29-1,TRBD2,.,TRBJ2-5,CSVLPERGSQETQYF,TGCAGCGTTCTACCGGAGCGGGGGTCTCAAGAGACCCAGTACTTC
TRBV3-1,TRBD1,once,TRBJ2-1,CASSPRTGSDEQFF,TGTGCCAGCAGCCCAAGGACAGGGAGCGATGAGCAGTTCTTC
TRBV6-1,.,.,TRBJ2-5,CATGGDWSYVQYF,TGTGCCACCGGCGGGGATTGGTCCTACGTGCAGTACTTC
TRBV25-1,.,.,TRBJ2-5,CASSPNLETQYF,TGTGCCAGCAGCCCTAATCTGGAGACCCAGTACTTC
TRBV10-2,TRBD1,many,TRBJ1-1,CASRDRRQEAFF,TGCGCCAGCAGGGACAGGAGGCAGGAAGCTTTCTTT
TRBV5-1,TRBD1,.,TRBJ2-7,CASSLSGTGFAEQYF,TGCGCCAGCAGCTTGAGCGGGACAGGGTTCGCCGAGCAGTACTTC
TRBV5-1,.,.,TRBJ1-1,CASSLAVGGTTEAFF,TGCGCCAGCAGCTTGGCCGTCGGGGGGACCACTGAAGCTTTCTTT
TRBV7-9,.,few,TRBJ1-5,CASSFHQPQHF,TGTGCCAGCAGCTTTCATCAGCCCCAGCATTTT
TRBV7-9,TRBD1,few,TRBJ1-1,CASSWDRDEAFF,TGTGCCAGCAGCTGGGACAGGGATGAAGCTTTCTTT
TRBV24-1,.,.,TRBJ2-7,CATSPPETNNEQYF,TGTGCCACCAGTCCCCCCGAAACCAACAACGAGCAGTACTTC
TRBV6-5,TRBD2,few,TRBJ2-1,CASTGTSGPSYNEQFF,TGTGCCAGCACCGGGACTAGCGGGCCGTCCTACAATGAGCAGTTCTTC
TRBV7-6,.,.,TRBJ2-1,CASSPKTGPLTYEQFF,TGTGCCAGCAGCCCAAAAACAGGGCCACTAACCTACGAGCAGTTCTTC